This is a list of T cell receptor beta chains from one sample in a study of cytomegalovirus exposure and HLA in healthy donors. Assay used: immunoSEQ multiplex PCR; TCRdb lists only in-frame clones, some missing. The sample lists around 210,000 clones; 82% were seen once. Sequencing was done on a sample of PBMCs. These receptors were collected from a woman in her thirties or forties in good health and CMV-seronegative. The CDR3 runs from the conserved cysteine through the conserved F or W. Fields, in order: J gene, clone size, V gene, D gene, CDR3 DNA, CDR3 protein. D genes are given only for firm matches. Clone size is given for some rows only: seen once, a few or many times, or a class if the clone is expanded.

>TRBJ2-1|.|TRBV5-1|.
TGCGCCAGCAGCTATGGCGGCGGTCTGGCCTACAATGAGCAGTTCTTC
CASSYGGGLAYNEQFF
>TRBJ1-1|.|TRBV29-1|.
TGCAGCGTTAAGAGGGATGGACCTGAAGCTTTCTTT
CSVKRDGPEAFF
>TRBJ1-5|few|TRBV4-2|.
TGTGCCAGCAGCCAAGAAGGAGGAGTCGGCAATCAGCCCCAGCATTTT
CASSQEGGVGNQPQHF
>TRBJ1-2|.|TRBV19|.
TGTGCCAGTAAAGAAGCTGGCTACACCTTC
CASKEAGYTF
>TRBJ1-5|few|TRBV6-1|.
TGTGCCAGCACCCTGACAGGCAGCAATCAGCCCCAGCATTTT
CASTLTGSNQPQHF
>TRBJ2-1|.|TRBV6-1|TRBD2
TGTGCCAGCAGAGAGAGCGGGAGGTCCAACAATGAGCAGTTCTTC
CASRESGRSNNEQFF
>TRBJ1-5|.|TRBV7-3|.
TGTGCCAGCAGCCAACGTCCACCTACTCTAAATAGCAATCAGCCCCAGCATTTT
CASSQRPPTLNSNQPQHF
>TRBJ2-7|once|TRBV27|.
TGTGCCAGCAGTTGGAGCAGTTCCTACGAGCAGTACTTC
CASSWSSSYEQYF
>TRBJ2-2|.|TRBV5-1|TRBD1
TGCGCCAGCAGCTTGTTCTCGGGACAGGACCGCACCGGGGAGCTGTTTTTT
CASSLFSGQDRTGELFF
>TRBJ1-2|once|TRBV21-1|.
TGTGCCAGCAGCAGACGACAGGGGGCGGATGGCTACACCTTC
CASSRRQGADGYTF
>TRBJ2-1|.|TRBV7-2|TRBD2
TGTGCCAGCAGCTCGACCCCTAGCGGGAGCTTGTATGAGCAGTTCTTC
CASSSTPSGSLYEQFF
>TRBJ1-1|.|TRBV18|TRBD1
TGTGCCAGCTCACCGGGACAGGGGAACACTGAAGCTTTCTTT
CASSPGQGNTEAFF
>TRBJ1-3|.|TRBV15|.
TGTGCCACCAGCGAGCCTCGCTTTTTCAACACCATATATTTT
CATSEPRFFNTIYF
>TRBJ1-1|.|TRBV7-2|.
TGTGCCAGCAGCTTAGACAGGGCCGAGGGAGCTTTCTTT
CASSLDRAEGAFF
>TRBJ1-2|.|TRBV19|.
TGTGCCAGTAGTCTTGCAGGGTCTAACTATGGCTACACCTTC
CASSLAGSNYGYTF
>TRBJ2-7|.|TRBV10-3|TRBD1
TGTGCCATCAGTGGACAGGGAAGATCCGAGCAGTACTTC
CAISGQGRSEQYF
>TRBJ2-1|.|TRBV4-1|TRBD1
TGCGCCAGCAGCCAAGGACAGGGACCTTACAATGAGCAGTTCTTC
CASSQGQGPYNEQFF
>TRBJ2-2|.|TRBV7-3|TRBD2
TGTGCCAGCAGCTTAAACCATTGGGGGGGGACCGGGGAGCTGTTTTTT
CASSLNHWGGTGELFF
>TRBJ1-5|.|TRBV6-5|.
TGTGCCAGCGCGGGCGAGGGCAATCAGCCCCAGCATTTT
CASAGEGNQPQHF
>TRBJ2-3|.|TRBV5-1|.
TGCGCCAGCAGCTTGGGGTCTGGGGCTAGCACAGATACGCAGTATTTT
CASSLGSGASTDTQYF
>TRBJ1-5|once|TRBV5-1|TRBD1
TGCGCCAGCAGCTTGGGGGACAGGGGGTACAATCAGCCCCAGCATTTT
CASSLGDRGYNQPQHF
>TRBJ2-7|once|TRBV19|TRBD1
TGTGCCAGTAGTTCCGTGGCGACAGGGGGGCGCGAGCAGTACTTC
CASSSVATGGREQYF
>TRBJ2-7|.|TRBV10-3|TRBD1
TGTGCCATCAGTGACCCCTCATCCGGGACAGGGGGCTACGAGCAGTACTTC
CAISDPSSGTGGYEQYF
>TRBJ2-7|.|TRBV10-3|.
TGTGCCATCAGTGAGGCAGGGGGGTTGTACGAGCAGTACTTC
CAISEAGGLYEQYF
>TRBJ2-3|.|TRBV7-9|.
TGTGCCAGCAGCTTCCCCGCTCTATATACGCAGTATTTT
CASSFPALYTQYF
>TRBJ2-2|.|TRBV10-3|.
TGTGCCATCAGAGGGACTGCGAACACCGGGGAGCTGTTTTTT
CAIRGTANTGELFF
>TRBJ2-3|few|TRBV10-3|TRBD1
TGTGCCATCAGTGTTCAGGGACAGGGGGCATATACGCAGTATTTT
CAISVQGQGAYTQYF
>TRBJ2-2|.|TRBV5-1|TRBD1
TGCGCCAGCAGCGCGGGACAGGCGCGCGCCTCGAACACCGGGGAGCTGTTTTTT
CASSAGQARASNTGELFF
>TRBJ2-7|.|TRBV11-2|TRBD2
TGTGCCAGCAGCTTGGACTCCGGGACTAGCGGCTACGAGCAGTACTTC
CASSLDSGTSGYEQYF
>TRBJ1-1|.|TRBV18|.
TGTGCCAGCTCACCGACAGGCACTGAAGCTTTCTTT
CASSPTGTEAFF
>TRBJ2-7|once|TRBV27|.
TGTGCCAGCAGTTTCCTAGACAGACCCTACGAGCAGTACTTC
CASSFLDRPYEQYF
>TRBJ1-2|.|TRBV6-6|.
TGTGCCAGCAAAGTTCCCACAGATACTAACTATGGCTACACCTTC
CASKVPTDTNYGYTF
>TRBJ2-3|.|TRBV5-4|TRBD1
TGTGCCAGCAGCTTGGCCAGGGGGACAGATACGCAGTATTTT
CASSLARGTDTQYF
>TRBJ1-4|.|TRBV5-1|.
TGCGCCAGCGGAGATCGGGGGGGAACTAATGAAAAACTGTTTTTT
CASGDRGGTNEKLFF
>TRBJ2-7|.|TRBV6-1|.
TGTGCCAGCAGTCGAAACGACAGCCCCTACGAGCAGTACTTC
CASSRNDSPYEQYF
>TRBJ2-1|.|TRBV28|.
TGTGCCAGCAGTTTTTGGACAGAAGCCAATGAGCAGTTCTTC
CASSFWTEANEQFF
>TRBJ2-6|.|TRBV6-5|.
TGTGCCAGCAGTAGGCAGGGTACTGGGGCCAACGTCCTGACTTTC
CASSRQGTGANVLTF
>TRBJ2-2|once|TRBV19|TRBD2
TGTGCCAGTAGTTCCGATAGCGGGAGGCCCGGGGAGCTGTTTTTT
CASSSDSGRPGELFF
>TRBJ1-2|few|TRBV6-1|.
TGTGCCAGCTCCCCAGGCGATGGCTACACCTTC
CASSPGDGYTF
>TRBJ2-3|.|TRBV5-8|TRBD1
TGTGCCAGCAGCTTGGTAACAGGGGGAACAGATACGCAGTATTTT
CASSLVTGGTDTQYF
>TRBJ2-5|.|TRBV11-2|TRBD1
TGTGCCAGCAGCCTCGACAGGGTTCGAGAGACCCAGTACTTC
CASSLDRVRETQYF
>TRBJ2-7|.|TRBV19|TRBD1
TGTGCCAGTAGTCCGACAGGGGGATCGCAAGAGCAGTACTTC
CASSPTGGSQEQYF
>TRBJ2-1|.|TRBV19|TRBD2
TGTGCCGTAACCTCCGGGGGGTACAATGAGCAGTTCTTC
CAVTSGGYNEQFF
>TRBJ2-7|.|TRBV28|TRBD1
TGTGCCAGCGGGGACAGGACCTACGAGCAGTACTTC
CASGDRTYEQYF
>TRBJ2-3|few|TRBV7-9|TRBD2
TGTGCCAGCAGCTTCCCAAGCGGGAGAAGTGATACGCAGTATTTT
CASSFPSGRSDTQYF
>TRBJ1-2|.|TRBV30|.
TGTGCCTGGAGTGTCGGACAGAGGAGTTATGGCTACACCTTC
CAWSVGQRSYGYTF
>TRBJ1-1|.|TRBV27|.
TGTGCCAGCAGTTTATCTAAGGGACATCCGAACACTGAAGCTTTCTTT
CASSLSKGHPNTEAFF
>TRBJ1-2|.|TRBV30|.
TGTGCCTGGAGTGTAGTGGCCCTTTCGGGCTACACCTTC
CAWSVVALSGYTF
>TRBJ2-1|once|TRBV7-2|.
TGTGCCAGCAGCTCCCCTCTAGTCGCGCAGTTCTTC
CASSSPLVAQFF
>TRBJ2-5|.|TRBV5-1|TRBD2
TGCGCCAGCAGCGGGGGGCTCCTAGCGGGAGCCGCAGAGACCCAGTACTTC
CASSGGLLAGAAETQYF
>TRBJ2-7|.|TRBV11-2|TRBD1
TGTGCCAGCAGTCTAGGGGGCCATATCTCCTACGAGCAGTACTTC
CASSLGGHISYEQYF
>TRBJ1-2|once|TRBV27|.
TGTGCCAGCAGTTTATCCGGGAGTAGGTATGGCTACACCTTC
CASSLSGSRYGYTF
>TRBJ1-1|.|TRBV5-1|.
TGCGCCAGCAGCCGGACAGAAAACACTGAAGCTTTCTTT
CASSRTENTEAFF
>TRBJ2-7|.|TRBV6-5|TRBD1
TGTGCCAGCAGACGGACAGGGGGGACGGGCGAGCAGTACTTC
CASRRTGGTGEQYF
>TRBJ1-4|.|TRBV2|TRBD1
TGTGCCAGCAGTGCTGTCCCGGGGACAGAGAAACTGTTTTTT
CASSAVPGTEKLFF
>TRBJ1-2|.|TRBV11-2|.
TGTGCCAGCAGCTTAAATCGGGATCATAACTATGGCTACACCTTC
CASSLNRDHNYGYTF
>TRBJ2-7|.|TRBV18|TRBD2
TGTGCCAGCTCACCACTCTTAGCGGGATACGAGCAGTACTTC
CASSPLLAGYEQYF
>TRBJ2-7|.|TRBV2|.
TGTGCCAGCAGTTATACCTACGAGCAGTACTTC
CASSYTYEQYF
>TRBJ1-2|.|TRBV5-5|.
TGTGCCAGCAGCTTGATCCCCCAGACAGGATCTAACTATGGCTACACCTTC
CASSLIPQTGSNYGYTF
>TRBJ1-5|.|TRBV5-8|.
TGTGCCAGCAGCTCCACTCCGGACTTATCACAGCATTTT
CASSSTPDLSQHF